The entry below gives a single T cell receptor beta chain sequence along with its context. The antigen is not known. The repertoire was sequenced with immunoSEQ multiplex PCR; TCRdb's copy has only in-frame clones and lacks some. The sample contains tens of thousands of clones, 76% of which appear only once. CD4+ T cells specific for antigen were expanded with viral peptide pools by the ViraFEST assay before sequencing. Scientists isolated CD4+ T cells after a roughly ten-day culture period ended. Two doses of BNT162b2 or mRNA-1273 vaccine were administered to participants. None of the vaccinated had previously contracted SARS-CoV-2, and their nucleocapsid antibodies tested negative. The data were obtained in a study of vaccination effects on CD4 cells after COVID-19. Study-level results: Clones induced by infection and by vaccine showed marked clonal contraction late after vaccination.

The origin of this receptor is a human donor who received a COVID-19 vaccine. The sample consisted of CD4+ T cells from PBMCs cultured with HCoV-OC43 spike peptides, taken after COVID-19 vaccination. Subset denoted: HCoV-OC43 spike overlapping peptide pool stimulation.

As DNA, the CDR3 is TGTGCCAGCAGCCCGACCTCCGTAAACACTGAAGCTTTCTTT. It is translated as CASSPTSVNTEAFF. The rearrangement joins TRBV7-9 to TRBJ1-1, with no clear D. The V gene lost 5 bases and the J gene lost 2 bases, with 12 bases spanning the gap. This CDR3 region has 14 residues. Germline V gene sequence: CDR1 SEHNR, CDR2 FQNEAQ (reference sequence). Full variable domain (outside the CDR3, taken from reference TRBV7-9 and TRBJ1-1): DTGVSQNPRHKITKRGQNVTFRCDPISEHNRLYWYRQTLGQGPEFLTYFQNEAQLEKSRLLSDRFSAERPKGSFSTLEIQRTEQGDSAMYLCASSPTSVNTEAFFGQGTRLTVV.